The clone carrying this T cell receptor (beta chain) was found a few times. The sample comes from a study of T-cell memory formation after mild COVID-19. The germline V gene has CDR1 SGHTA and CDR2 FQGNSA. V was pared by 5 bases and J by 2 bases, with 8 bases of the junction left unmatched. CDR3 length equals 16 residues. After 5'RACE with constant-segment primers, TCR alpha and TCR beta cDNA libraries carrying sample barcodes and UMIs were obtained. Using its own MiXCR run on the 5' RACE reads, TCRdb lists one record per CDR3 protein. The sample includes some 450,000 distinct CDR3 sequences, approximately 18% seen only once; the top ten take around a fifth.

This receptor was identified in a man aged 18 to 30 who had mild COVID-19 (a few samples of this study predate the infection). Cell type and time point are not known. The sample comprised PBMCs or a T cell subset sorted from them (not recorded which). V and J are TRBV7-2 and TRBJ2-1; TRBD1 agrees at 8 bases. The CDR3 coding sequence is TGTGCCAGCAGCATTGCCGGGGGACAGGCCTACAATGAGCAGTTCTTC. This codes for CASSIAGGQAYNEQFF.